The clone carrying this TCR beta chain was observed many times. These data belong to a study of spatial heterogeneity in lung cancer. As for the study in general: Beta-chain sequences were consistently detected more often than alpha-chain sequences. Across the raw uncorrected reads, a unique TCR and UMI combination was observed, on average, more than ten times.

Germline V gene sequence: CDR1 SGHVS, CDR2 FQNEAQ. The CDR3 runs to 15 residues. V was cut by 1 base and J by 5 bases, with 14 bases left in between. Unique molecular identifiers tagged every individual TCR cDNA molecule. One entry per CDR3 protein results from TCRdb running MiXCR on the 5' RACE reads. In the table there are 9,500 to 14,000 distinct CDR3 sequences, about 3.7% of which are singletons. Specified time point: sample taken at primary tumor resection. Sequencing of whole RNA from tumor, nontumor lung or frozen PBMC involved no sorting. Samples were obtained from about 72 donors, all untreated early-stage non-small cell lung cancer patients.

The gene calls are TRBV7-8 and TRBJ1-2; D gene unclear. The sequenced sample was normal lung tissue next to the tumor, obtained at surgery. The TCR sequence derives from a male donor with early-stage non-small cell lung cancer. The CDR3 nucleotides are TGTGCCAGCAGCTTAGGCCCAAATCCGGCGTATGGCTACACCTTC. It translates to CASSLGPNPAYGYTF.